Shown below are 11 T cell receptor beta chains from a single sample sequenced in a study of blood T cell repertoires in COVID-19. Only in-frame clones appear in the TCRdb table, and some are missing; sequencing was by immunoSEQ multiplex PCR. The sample records under 140,000 clones, 80% to 90% being singletons. The sequenced sample was peripheral blood. The receptor set was obtained from a woman aged 55-69 years with acute or convalescent COVID-19.

In this sample, this clone turned up once. The V and J genes are TRBV7-6 and TRBJ2-5; D is possibly TRBD1 (6 bases). V lost 8 bases, J lost 2 bases, and 21 bases lay in between. Germline-derived CDR1 and CDR2 are SGHVS and FNYEAQ. The CDR3 is 16 residues long. The CDR3 region has the DNA TGTGCCAGCGGCCCGACCCAAGGACAGCTACAAGAGACCCAGTACTTC. Its translation is CASGPTQGQLQETQYF. The full variable domain, with the rest looked up from reference TRBV7-6 and TRBJ2-5, is GAGVSQSPRYKVTKRGQDVALRCDPISGHVSLYWYRQALGQGPEFLTYFNYEAQQDKSGLPNDRFSAERPEGSISTLTIQRTEQRDSAMYRCASGPTQGQLQETQYFGPGTRLLVL.

This clone was counted once. The V and J genes are TRBV6-2 or TRBV6-3 and TRBJ2-5; the match to TRBD2 covers 8 bases. The CDR3 length is 18 residues. CDR1 MNHEY and CDR2 SVGEGT come from the germline V gene. Trimming at V came to 0 bases and at J to 5 bases, leaving 14 bases not matched to a gene. The CDR3 protein is CASSYSDQGLASVETQYF. The CDR3 nucleotides read TGTGCCAGCAGTTACTCCGATCAAGGACTAGCTTCAGTTGAGACCCAGTACTTC.

DNA for the CDR3: TGTGCCAGCAGTCGCGGTCGGAACACCGGGGAGCTGTTTTTT. This sequence encodes CASSRGRNTGELFF. The chain links TRBV6-2 or TRBV6-3 to TRBJ2-2; D remains unclear. V lost 5 bases, J lost 1 base, and 8 bases lay in between. Germline V gene lookup returns CDR1 MNHEY and CDR2 SVGEGT. The CDR3 loop spans 14 amino acids.

This clone was detected a few times. This CDR3 reads CAWSPYRGVPLHF. CDR3 DNA sequence: TGTGCCTGGAGTCCATACAGGGGAGTACCCCTCCACTTT. The chain recombines TRBV30 with TRBJ1-6; 7 bases line up with TRBD1. The V segment lost 2 bases and the J segment 12 bases; nucleotides outside the gene matches: 7. Germline lookup yields CDR1 GTSNPN and CDR2 SVGIG (reference sequence). This CDR3 region has 13 residues.

A word on this clone: Other DNA sequences in this specimen translate into the identical CDR3. This sequence joins TRBV19 and TRBJ1-5; D call uncertain. V lost 3 bases and J 1 base, leaving 10 bases between the germline ends. The CDR3 runs 15 residues. The V gene's germline CDR1 is LNHDA and CDR2 SQIVND (reference sequence). The CDR3 DNA is TGTGCCAGTAGTATCAACCGGGAAAGCAATCAGCCCCAGCATTTT. It yields the protein CASSINRESNQPQHF. The whole variable domain, filled in from reference TRBV19 and TRBJ1-5, reads DGGITQSPKYLFRKEGQNVTLSCEQNLNHDAMYWYRQDPGQGLRLIYYSQIVNDFQKGDIAEGYSVSREKKESFPLTVTSAQKNPTAFYLCASSINRESNQPQHFGDGTRLSIL.

The gene calls are TRBV7-8 and TRBJ1-1; TRBD1 matches 7 bases. V shed 1 base and J 0 bases; nucleotides not matched to a gene: 8. The CDR3 totals 17 residues. The germline gives CDR1 SGHVS, CDR2 FQNEAQ. The CDR3 DNA reads as TGTGCCAGCAGCTTAGGATGGGCAGGGGGGATGAACACTGAAGCTTTCTTT. It codes for CASSLGWAGGMNTEAFF.

The genes are TRBV5-1 and TRBJ1-1; 7 positions match TRBD1. Germline V gene sequence: CDR1 SGHRS, CDR2 YFSETQ. The CDR3 spans 14 residues. With 3 bases clipped from V and 5 bases from J, the junction kept 7 bases outside the gene matches. Here the CDR3 DNA reads TGCGCCAGCAGCTGGACAACAGGGGCGACTGAAGCTTTCTTT. This translates into CASSWTTGATEAFF. Full variable domain (missing parts from reference TRBV5-1 and TRBJ1-1): KAGVTQTPRYLIKTRGQQVTLSCSPISGHRSVSWYQQTPGQGLQFLFEYFSETQRNKGNFPGRFSGRQFSNSRSEMNVSTLELGDSALYLCASSWTTGATEAFFGQGTRLTVV.

The chain joins TRBV29-1 to TRBJ2-5; TRBD1 agrees at 9 bases. Per germline, CDR1 SQVTM and CDR2 ANQGSEA. V dropped 6 bases and J dropped 7; count of bases not matched to a gene: 9. The CDR3 is 13 residues long. CDR3 amino acids: CSVATGGGGTQYF. CDR3 coding DNA: TGCAGCGTCGCGACAGGGGGAGGGGGGACCCAGTACTTC. Using reference TRBV29-1 and TRBJ2-5 for the parts outside the CDR3, the full variable domain is SAVISQKPSRDICQRGTSLTIQCQVDSQVTMMFWYRQQPGQSLTLIATANQGSEATYESGFVIDKFPISRPNLTFSTLTVSNMSPEDSSIYLCSVATGGGGTQYFGPGTRLLVL.

V gene TRBV6-5 combines with J gene TRBJ1-2, with D unresolved. Germline CDR1 MNHEY, CDR2 SVGAGI. The V gene lost 8 bases and the J gene lost 2 bases, with 12 bases spanning the gap. This CDR3 is built from 13 residues. The CDR3 spells CASGRGANYGYTF. In DNA, the CDR3 is TGTGCCAGCGGCCGGGGTGCGAACTATGGCTACACCTTC.

The chain combines TRBV4-3 with TRBJ1-1; D perhaps matches TRBD1 (5 bases). Trimming removed 0 bases from V and 5 bases from J, with 13 bases in between. Germline V gives CDR1 LGHNA, CDR2 YSLEER. This CDR3 is built from 15 residues. The CDR3 here is CASSQDIWGETEAFF. The CDR3 coding sequence is TGCGCCAGCAGCCAAGATATATGGGGCGAGACTGAAGCTTTCTTT.

This chain links TRBV14 with TRBJ2-1, with 9 positions matching TRBD2. Looked up from germline, CDR1 is SGHDN and CDR2 is FVKESK. The CDR3 has 16 residues. V trimming: 4 bases; J trimming: 3 bases; junction bases outside the gene matches: 7. The CDR3 DNA follows: TGTGCCAGCAGCCCGATCAGCGGGGGGCTCTACAATGAGCAGTTCTTC. Translating gives CASSPISGGLYNEQFF.